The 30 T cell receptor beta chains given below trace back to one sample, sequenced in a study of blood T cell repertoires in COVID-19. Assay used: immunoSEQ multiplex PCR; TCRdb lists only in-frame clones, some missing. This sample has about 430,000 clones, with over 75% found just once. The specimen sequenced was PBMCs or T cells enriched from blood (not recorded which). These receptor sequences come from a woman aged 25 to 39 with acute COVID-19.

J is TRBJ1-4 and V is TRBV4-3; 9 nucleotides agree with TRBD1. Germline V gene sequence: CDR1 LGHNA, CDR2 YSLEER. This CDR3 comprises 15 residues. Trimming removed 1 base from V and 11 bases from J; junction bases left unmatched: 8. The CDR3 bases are TGCGCCAGCAGCCAAGGCGGACAGGGGAAGGGGAAACTGTTTTTT. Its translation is CASSQGGQGKGKLFF.

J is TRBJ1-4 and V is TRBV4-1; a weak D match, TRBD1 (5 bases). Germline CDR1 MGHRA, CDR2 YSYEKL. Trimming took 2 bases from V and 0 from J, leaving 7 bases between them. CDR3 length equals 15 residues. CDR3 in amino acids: CASSQTGATNEKLFF. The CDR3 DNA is TGCGCCAGCAGCCAAACGGGGGCAACTAATGAAAAACTGTTTTTT.

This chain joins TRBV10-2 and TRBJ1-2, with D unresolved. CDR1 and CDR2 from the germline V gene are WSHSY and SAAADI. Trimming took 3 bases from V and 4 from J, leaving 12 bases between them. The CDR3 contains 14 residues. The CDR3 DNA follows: TGCGCCAGCAGTGAAACGGGGTTCGGCTATGGCTACACCTTC. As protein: CASSETGFGYGYTF.

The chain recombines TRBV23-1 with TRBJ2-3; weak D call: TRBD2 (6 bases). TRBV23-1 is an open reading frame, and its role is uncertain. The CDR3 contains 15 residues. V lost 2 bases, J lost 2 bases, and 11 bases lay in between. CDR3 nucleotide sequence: TGCGCCAGCAGTCAAGGCAGGAGGGACACAGATACGCAGTATTTT. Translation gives CASSQGRRDTDTQYF.

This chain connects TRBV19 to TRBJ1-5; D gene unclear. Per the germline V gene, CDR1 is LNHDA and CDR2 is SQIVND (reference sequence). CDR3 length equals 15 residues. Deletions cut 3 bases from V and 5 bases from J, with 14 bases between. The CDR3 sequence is CASSIGGRQDQPQHF. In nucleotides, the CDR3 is TGTGCCAGTAGTATTGGTGGCAGGCAGGATCAGCCCCAGCATTTT. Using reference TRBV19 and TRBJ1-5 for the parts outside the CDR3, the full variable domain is DGGITQSPKYLFRKEGQNVTLSCEQNLNHDAMYWYRQDPGQGLRLIYYSQIVNDFQKGDIAEGYSVSREKKESFPLTVTSAQKNPTAFYLCASSIGGRQDQPQHFGDGTRLSIL.

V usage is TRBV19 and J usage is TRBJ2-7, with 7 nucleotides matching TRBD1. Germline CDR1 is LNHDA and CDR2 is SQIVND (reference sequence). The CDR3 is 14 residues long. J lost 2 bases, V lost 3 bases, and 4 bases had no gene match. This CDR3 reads CASSIMTGTYEQYF. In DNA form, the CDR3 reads TGTGCCAGTAGTATCATGACAGGGACCTACGAGCAGTACTTC.

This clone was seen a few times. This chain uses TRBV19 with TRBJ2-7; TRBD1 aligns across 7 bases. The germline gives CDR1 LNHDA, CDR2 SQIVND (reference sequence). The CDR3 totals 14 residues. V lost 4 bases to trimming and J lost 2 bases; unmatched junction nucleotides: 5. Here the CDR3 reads CASSTETGTYEQYF. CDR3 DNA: TGTGCCAGTAGTACGGAGACAGGGACCTACGAGCAGTACTTC.

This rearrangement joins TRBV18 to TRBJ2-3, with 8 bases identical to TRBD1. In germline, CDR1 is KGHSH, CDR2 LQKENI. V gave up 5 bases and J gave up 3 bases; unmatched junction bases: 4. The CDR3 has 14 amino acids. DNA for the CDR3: TGTGCCAGCTCAAACAGGGGGAGAACAGATACGCAGTATTTT. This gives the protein CASSNRGRTDTQYF.

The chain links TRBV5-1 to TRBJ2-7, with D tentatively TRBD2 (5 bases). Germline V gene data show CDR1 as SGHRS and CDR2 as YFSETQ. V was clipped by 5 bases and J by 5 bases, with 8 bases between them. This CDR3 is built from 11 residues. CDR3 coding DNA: TGCGCCAGCAGTGAGGGTCACGAGCAGTACTTC. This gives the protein CASSEGHEQYF.

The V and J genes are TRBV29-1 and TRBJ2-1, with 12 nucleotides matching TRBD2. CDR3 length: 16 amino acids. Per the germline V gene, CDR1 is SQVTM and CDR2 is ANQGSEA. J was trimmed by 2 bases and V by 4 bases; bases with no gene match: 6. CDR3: CSVAESSGGAYNEQFF. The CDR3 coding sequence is TGCAGCGTTGCTGAATCTAGCGGGGGGGCCTACAATGAGCAGTTCTTC.

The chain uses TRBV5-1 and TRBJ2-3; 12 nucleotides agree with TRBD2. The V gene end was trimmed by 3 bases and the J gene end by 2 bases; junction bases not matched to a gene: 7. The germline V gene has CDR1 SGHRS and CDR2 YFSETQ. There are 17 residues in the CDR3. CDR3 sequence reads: CASSSATSGGITDTQYF. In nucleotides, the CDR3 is TGCGCCAGCAGCTCGGCCACTAGCGGGGGGATCACAGATACGCAGTATTTT. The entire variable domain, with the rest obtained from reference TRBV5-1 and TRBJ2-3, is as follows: KAGVTQTPRYLIKTRGQQVTLSCSPISGHRSVSWYQQTPGQGLQFLFEYFSETQRNKGNFPGRFSGRQFSNSRSEMNVSTLELGDSALYLCASSSATSGGITDTQYFGPGTRLTVL.

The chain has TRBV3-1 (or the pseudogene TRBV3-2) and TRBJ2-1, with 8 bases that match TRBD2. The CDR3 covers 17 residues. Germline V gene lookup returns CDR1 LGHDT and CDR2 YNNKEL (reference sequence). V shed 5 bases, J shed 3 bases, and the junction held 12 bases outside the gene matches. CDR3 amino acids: CASSTNLAGSFYNEQFF. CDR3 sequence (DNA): TGTGCCAGCAGCACAAATTTAGCGGGGAGCTTCTACAATGAGCAGTTCTTC.

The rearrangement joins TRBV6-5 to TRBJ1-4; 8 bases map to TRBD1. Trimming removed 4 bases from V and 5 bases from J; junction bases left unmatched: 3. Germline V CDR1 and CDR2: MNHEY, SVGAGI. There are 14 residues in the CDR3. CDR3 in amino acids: CASSSGGINEKLFF. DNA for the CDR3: TGTGCCAGCAGTTCAGGGGGCATAAATGAAAAACTGTTTTTT.

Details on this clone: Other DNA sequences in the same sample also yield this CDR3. DNA for the CDR3: TGTGCCAGCAGCTTGTGGCAGGGGAACACTGAAGCTTTCTTT. It codes for CASSLWQGNTEAFF. The gene calls are TRBV27 and TRBJ1-1; weak D call: TRBD1 (5 bases). V was clipped by 6 bases and J by 1 base, with 12 bases between them. Per the germline V gene, CDR1 is MNHEY and CDR2 is SMNVEV (reference sequence). This CDR3 is 14 amino acids long.

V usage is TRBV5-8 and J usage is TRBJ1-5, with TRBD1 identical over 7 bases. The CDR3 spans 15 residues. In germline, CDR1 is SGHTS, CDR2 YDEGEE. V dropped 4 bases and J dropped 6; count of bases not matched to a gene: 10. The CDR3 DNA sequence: TGTGCCAGCAGCAAAGACAGGGAGAAAGGTCAGCCCCAGCATTTT. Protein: CASSKDREKGQPQHF.

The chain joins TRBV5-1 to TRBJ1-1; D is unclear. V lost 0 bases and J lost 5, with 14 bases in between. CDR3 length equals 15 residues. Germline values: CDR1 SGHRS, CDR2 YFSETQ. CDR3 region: CASSLGEGWMTEAFF. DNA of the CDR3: TGCGCCAGCAGCTTGGGAGAGGGATGGATGACTGAAGCTTTCTTT.

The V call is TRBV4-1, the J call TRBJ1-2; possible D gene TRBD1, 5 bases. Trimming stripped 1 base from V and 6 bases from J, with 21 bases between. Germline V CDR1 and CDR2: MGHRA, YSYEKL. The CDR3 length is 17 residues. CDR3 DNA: TGCGCCAGCAGCCAAGCTTTATCCCAGGGCGCAACTGATGGCTACACCTTC. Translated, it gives CASSQALSQGATDGYTF.

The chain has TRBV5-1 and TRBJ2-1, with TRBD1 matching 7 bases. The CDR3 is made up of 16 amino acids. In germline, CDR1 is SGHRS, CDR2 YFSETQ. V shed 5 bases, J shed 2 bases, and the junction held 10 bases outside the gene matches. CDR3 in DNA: TGCGCCAGCAGACAAACCGGGACAGAGGCCTACAATGAGCAGTTCTTC. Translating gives CASRQTGTEAYNEQFF.

In DNA, the CDR3 is TGCGCCAGCAGCTTCGGGACAGGATTGGAGGAGCAGTACTTC. It translates to CASSFGTGLEEQYF. The chain couples TRBV5-1 to TRBJ2-7; 8 nucleotides align to TRBD1. Losses at the gene ends were 2 bases for V and 7 bases for J; bases not matched to a gene: 8. The CDR3 has 14 amino acids. CDR1 and CDR2 (germline): SGHRS, YFSETQ.

Written as DNA, the CDR3 is TGCAGCGTTGTTTTGAGGGCATTAACTGAAGCTTTCTTT. Encoded protein: CSVVLRALTEAFF. V and J are TRBV29-1 and TRBJ1-1; D remains ambiguous. Germline lookup yields CDR1 SQVTM and CDR2 ANQGSEA. The CDR3 covers 13 residues. V was trimmed by 4 bases and J by 5 bases, leaving 14 bases between them.

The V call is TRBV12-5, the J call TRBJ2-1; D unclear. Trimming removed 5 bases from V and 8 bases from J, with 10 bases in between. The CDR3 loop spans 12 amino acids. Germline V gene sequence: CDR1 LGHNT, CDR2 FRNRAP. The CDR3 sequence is CASGPVTDEQFF. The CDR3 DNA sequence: TGTGCTAGTGGTCCCGTTACGGATGAGCAGTTCTTC.

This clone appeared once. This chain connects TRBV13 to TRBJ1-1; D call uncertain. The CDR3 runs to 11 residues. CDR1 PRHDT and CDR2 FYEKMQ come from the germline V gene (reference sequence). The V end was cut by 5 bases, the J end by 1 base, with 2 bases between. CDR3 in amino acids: CASSQNTEAFF. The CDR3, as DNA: TGTGCCAGCAGCCAGAACACTGAAGCTTTCTTT.

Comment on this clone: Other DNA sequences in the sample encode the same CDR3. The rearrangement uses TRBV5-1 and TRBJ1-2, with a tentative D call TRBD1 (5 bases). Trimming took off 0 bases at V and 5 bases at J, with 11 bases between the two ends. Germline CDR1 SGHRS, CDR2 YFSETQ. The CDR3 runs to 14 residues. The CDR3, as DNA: TGCGCCAGCAGCTTGGATGGGGGGTCGTATGGCTACACCTTC. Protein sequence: CASSLDGGSYGYTF.

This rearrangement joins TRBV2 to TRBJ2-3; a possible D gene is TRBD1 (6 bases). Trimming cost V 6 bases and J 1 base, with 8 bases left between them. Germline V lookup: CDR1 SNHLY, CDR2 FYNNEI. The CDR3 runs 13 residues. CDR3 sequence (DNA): TGTGCCAGCAGCAGGGGCGGCACAGATACGCAGTATTTT. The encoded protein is CASSRGGTDTQYF.

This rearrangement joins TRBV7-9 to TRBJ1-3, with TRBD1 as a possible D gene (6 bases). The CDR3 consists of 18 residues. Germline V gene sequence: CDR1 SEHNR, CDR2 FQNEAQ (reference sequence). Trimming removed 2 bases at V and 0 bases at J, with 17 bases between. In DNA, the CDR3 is TGTGCCAGCAGCTTATTGTCAGGGGTCGCAAGCTCTGGAAACACCATATATTTT. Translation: CASSLLSGVASSGNTIYF.

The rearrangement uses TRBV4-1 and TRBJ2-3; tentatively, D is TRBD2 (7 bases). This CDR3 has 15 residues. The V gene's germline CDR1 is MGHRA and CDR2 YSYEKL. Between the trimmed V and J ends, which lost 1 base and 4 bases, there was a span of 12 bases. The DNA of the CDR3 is TGCGCCAGCAGCCAAGGTCCCGGGGGGCCAGATACGCAGTATTTT. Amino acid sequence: CASSQGPGGPDTQYF.

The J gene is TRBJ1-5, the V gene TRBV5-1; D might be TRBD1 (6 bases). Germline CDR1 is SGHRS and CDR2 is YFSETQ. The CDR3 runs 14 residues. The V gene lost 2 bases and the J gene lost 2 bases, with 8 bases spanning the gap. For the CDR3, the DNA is TGCGCCAGCAGCTTCGCAGGGGGCAATCAGCCCCAGCATTTT. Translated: CASSFAGGNQPQHF.

CDR3 sequence (DNA): TGTGCCAGCAGCCTAAGGGACAGGGAACCCGCTAATGAAAAACTGTTTTTT. It specifies CASSLRDREPANEKLFF. V and J are TRBV7-9 and TRBJ1-4, with TRBD1 matching 9 bases. The CDR3 consists of 17 residues. Losses at the gene ends were 5 bases for V and 3 bases for J; bases not matched to a gene: 10. The germline V gene has CDR1 SEHNR and CDR2 FQNEAQ (reference sequence).

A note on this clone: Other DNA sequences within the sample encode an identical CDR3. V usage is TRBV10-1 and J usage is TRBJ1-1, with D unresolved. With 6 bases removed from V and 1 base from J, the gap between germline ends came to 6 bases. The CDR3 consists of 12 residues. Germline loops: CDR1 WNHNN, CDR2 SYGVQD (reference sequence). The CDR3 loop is CASRGENTEAFF. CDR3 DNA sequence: TGCGCCAGCAGGGGAGAGAACACTGAAGCTTTCTTT.

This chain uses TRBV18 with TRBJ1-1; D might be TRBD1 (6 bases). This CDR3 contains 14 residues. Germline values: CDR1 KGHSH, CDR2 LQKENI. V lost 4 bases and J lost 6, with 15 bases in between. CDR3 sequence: CASSLLTGIAEAFF. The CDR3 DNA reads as TGTGCCAGCTCACTATTAACAGGGATAGCTGAAGCTTTCTTT.